This TCR beta chain was identified in a study of T cells in Graves' hyperthyroidism and ophthalmopathy. Concerning this clonotype: Its antigen remains unknown.

Graves' hyperthyroidism is called stable when ophthalmopathy does not progress within 18 months. The hyperthyroidism patients had all been newly diagnosed, and their disease duration was under 2 months. Their ages ranged from 18 to 65 years. Criteria for exclusion of patients were uncontrolled infection, other autoimmune disease, pregnancy or lactation. Whole-study results and caveats: Ophthalmopathy was predicted by the model a median of about 6.5 months ahead of onset.

What was amplified from RNA transcripts were TCR beta CDR3 regions. Carried out on the TCR CDR3, a first-round RT-PCR used the HTBI primer set. TCRdb re-called the multiplex PCR reads through MiXCR, storing one row per CDR3 protein. This sample has almost 600,000 distinct CDR3 sequences, with just over 45% found just once. This clonotype originated in a woman aged 18 to 35 with Graves' hyperthyroidism. Sequencing was done on a sample of peripheral blood or thyroid tissue (not recorded which).

CDR3 amino acids: CASSAPNGRAGDEQYF. The CDR3 DNA reads as TGTGCCAGCAGTGCCCCTAACGGGAGGGCCGGGGACGAGCAGTACTTC. The chain carries TRBV12-3 or TRBV12-4 and TRBJ2-7; TRBD2 aligns across 8 bases. After removal of 5 bases from V and 5 bases from J, the junction contained 14 bases not matched to a gene. CDR3 length: 16 amino acids.